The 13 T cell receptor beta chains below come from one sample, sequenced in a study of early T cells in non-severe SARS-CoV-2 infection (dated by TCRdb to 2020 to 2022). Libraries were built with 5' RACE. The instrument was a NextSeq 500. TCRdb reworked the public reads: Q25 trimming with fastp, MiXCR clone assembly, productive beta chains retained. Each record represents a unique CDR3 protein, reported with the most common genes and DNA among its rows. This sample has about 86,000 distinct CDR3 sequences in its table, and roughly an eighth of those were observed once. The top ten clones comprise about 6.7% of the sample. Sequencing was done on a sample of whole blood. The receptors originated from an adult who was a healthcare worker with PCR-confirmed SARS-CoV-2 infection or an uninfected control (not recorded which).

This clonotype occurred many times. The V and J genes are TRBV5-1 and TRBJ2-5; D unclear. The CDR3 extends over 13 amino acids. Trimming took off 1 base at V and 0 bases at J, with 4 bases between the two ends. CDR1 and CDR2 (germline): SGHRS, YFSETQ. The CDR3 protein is CASSLTDQETQYF. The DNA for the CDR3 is TGCGCCAGCAGCTTGACAGACCAAGAGACCCAGTACTTC.

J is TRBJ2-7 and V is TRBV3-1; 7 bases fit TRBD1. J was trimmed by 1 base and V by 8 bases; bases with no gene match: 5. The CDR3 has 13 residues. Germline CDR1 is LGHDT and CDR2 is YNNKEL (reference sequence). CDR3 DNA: TGTGCCAGCCGAAACAGGGGATCCTACGAGCAGTACTTC. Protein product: CASRNRGSYEQYF.

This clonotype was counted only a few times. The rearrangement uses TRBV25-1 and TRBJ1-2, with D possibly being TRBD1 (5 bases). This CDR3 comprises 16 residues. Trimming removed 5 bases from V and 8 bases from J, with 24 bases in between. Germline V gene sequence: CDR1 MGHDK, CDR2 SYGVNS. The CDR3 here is CASSPPGAGRLGGYTF. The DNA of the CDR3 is TGTGCCAGCAGTCCCCCCGGAGCAGGGCGCCTGGGCGGCTACACCTTC.

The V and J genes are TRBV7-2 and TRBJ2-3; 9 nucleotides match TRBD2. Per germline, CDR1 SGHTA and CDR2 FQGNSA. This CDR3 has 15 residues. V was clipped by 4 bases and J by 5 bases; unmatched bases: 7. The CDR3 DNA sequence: TGTGCCAGCAGCTGGGGCGGGAGGGGTATAGATACGCAGTATTTT. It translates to CASSWGGRGIDTQYF. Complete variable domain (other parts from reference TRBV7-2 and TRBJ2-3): GAGVSQSPSNKVTEKGKDVELRCDPISGHTALYWYRQSLGQGLEFLIYFQGNSAPDKSGLPSDRFSAERTGGSVSTLTIQRTQQEDSAVYLCASSWGGRGIDTQYFGPGTRLTVL.

This CDR3 reads CASSSAAGLAQYF. CDR3 sequence (DNA): TGTGCCAGCAGTTCTGCCGCAGGGTTGGCCCAGTACTTC. The J gene is TRBJ2-5, the V gene TRBV12-3 or TRBV12-4; TRBD1 might be the D (5 bases). V lost 4 bases and J lost 9, with 15 bases in between. The CDR3 totals 13 residues.

The CDR3 region is CASAQLAGVGEQFF. CDR3 nucleotide sequence: TGTGCCAGCGCGCAACTAGCGGGTGTCGGTGAGCAGTTCTTC. The chain has TRBV6-5 and TRBJ2-1; 9 bases are shared with TRBD2. Germline values: CDR1 MNHEY, CDR2 SVGAGI. Trimming at V came to 8 bases and at J to 9 bases, leaving 11 bases not matched to a gene. The CDR3 is made up of 14 amino acids.

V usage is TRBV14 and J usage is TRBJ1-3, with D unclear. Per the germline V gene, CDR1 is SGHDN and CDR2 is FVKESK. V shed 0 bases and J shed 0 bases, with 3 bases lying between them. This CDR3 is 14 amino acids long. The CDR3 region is CASSQEISGNTIYF. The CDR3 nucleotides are TGTGCCAGCAGCCAAGAGATCTCTGGAAACACCATATATTTT.

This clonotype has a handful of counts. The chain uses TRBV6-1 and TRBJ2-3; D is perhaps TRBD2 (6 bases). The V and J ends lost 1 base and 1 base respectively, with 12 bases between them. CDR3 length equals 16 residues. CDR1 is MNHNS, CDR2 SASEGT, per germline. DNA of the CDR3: TGTGCCAGCAGTGAAGAGGGAGGCTTACGCACAGATACGCAGTATTTT. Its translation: CASSEEGGLRTDTQYF.

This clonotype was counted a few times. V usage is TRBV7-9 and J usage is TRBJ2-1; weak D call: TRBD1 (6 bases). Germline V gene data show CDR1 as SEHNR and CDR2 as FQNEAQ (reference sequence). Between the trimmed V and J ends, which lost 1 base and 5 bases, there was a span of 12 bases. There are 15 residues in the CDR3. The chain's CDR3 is CASSLGWGPHNEQFF. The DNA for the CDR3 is TGTGCCAGCAGCTTAGGGTGGGGGCCTCACAATGAGCAGTTCTTC.

CDR3 region: CASSQVQGSAEQFF. The CDR3 DNA sequence: TGTGCCAGCAGCCAAGTACAGGGGAGTGCTGAGCAGTTCTTC. The chain uses TRBV3-1 and TRBJ2-1; 7 nucleotides agree with TRBD1. The germline V gene encodes CDR1 LGHDT and CDR2 YNNKEL (reference sequence). The V segment lost 1 base and the J segment 9 bases; nucleotides outside the gene matches: 6. This CDR3 region has 14 residues.

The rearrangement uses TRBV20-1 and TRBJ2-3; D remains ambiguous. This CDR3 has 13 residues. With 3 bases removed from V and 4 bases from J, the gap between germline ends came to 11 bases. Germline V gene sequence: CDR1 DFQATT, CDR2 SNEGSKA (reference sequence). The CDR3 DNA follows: TGCAGTGCTAGTCAGAATTCCCCAGATACGCAGTATTTT. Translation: CSASQNSPDTQYF.

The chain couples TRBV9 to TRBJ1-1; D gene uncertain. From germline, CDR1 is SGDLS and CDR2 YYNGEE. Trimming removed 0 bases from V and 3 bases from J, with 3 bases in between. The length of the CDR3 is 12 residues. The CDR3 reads CASSVVDTEAFF. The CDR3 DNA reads TGTGCCAGCAGCGTAGTGGACACTGAAGCTTTCTTT.

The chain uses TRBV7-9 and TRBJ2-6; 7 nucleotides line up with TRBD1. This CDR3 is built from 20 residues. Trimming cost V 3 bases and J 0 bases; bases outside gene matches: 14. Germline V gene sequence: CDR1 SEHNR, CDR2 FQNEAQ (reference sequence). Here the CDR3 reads CASSLPYRTGPHSGANVLTF. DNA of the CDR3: TGTGCCAGCAGCTTGCCATACCGGACAGGTCCGCACTCTGGGGCCAACGTCCTGACTTTC.